The 9 T cell receptor beta chains listed next were all sequenced from one sample in a study of T cell changes during pregnancy in multiple sclerosis. Using immunoSEQ multiplex PCR, the repertoire was profiled, and TCRdb retains in-frame clones only, with some absent. The data show about 48,000 clones, with 85% to 95% seen just once and over 0.85% held by the top ten. The material was CD4+ T cells from peripheral blood mononuclear cells, obtained in the second trimester of pregnancy. The origin of the receptors is a female donor in good health, enrolled as a control in a pregnancy study.

V gene TRBV30 combines with J gene TRBJ1-3; D ambiguous. Germline V gene data show CDR1 as GTSNPN and CDR2 as SVGIG (reference sequence). The V gene lost 3 bases and the J gene lost 2 bases, with 8 bases spanning the gap. The CDR3 consists of 13 residues. The CDR3 DNA reads as TGTGCCTGGAGAAATCCGGCTGGAAACACCATATATTTT. Its protein is CAWRNPAGNTIYF.

The chain links TRBV25-1 to TRBJ1-3; D is unclear. CDR3 length: 15 amino acids. Germline V gene lookup returns CDR1 MGHDK and CDR2 SYGVNS. Trimming pared 5 bases from V and 1 base from J, leaving 12 bases between. CDR3 protein: CASSRQSGSGNTIYF. DNA for the CDR3: TGTGCCAGCAGTCGACAATCTGGGTCTGGAAACACCATATATTTT.

The chain joins TRBV2 to TRBJ1-2, with D hard to call. There are 14 residues in the CDR3. V lost 4 bases and J lost 2, with 11 bases in between. Looked up from germline, CDR1 is SNHLY and CDR2 is FYNNEI. CDR3 in amino acids: CASSGSRLNYGYTF. DNA of the CDR3: TGTGCCAGCAGTGGAAGCCGCTTAAACTATGGCTACACCTTC.

The chain recombines TRBV6-6 with TRBJ1-2, with unresolved D. CDR3 length: 14 amino acids. Germline CDR1 reads MNHNY; CDR2 reads SVGAGI (reference sequence). With 2 bases removed from V and 7 bases from J, the gap between germline ends came to 14 bases. The CDR3 reads CASSYATGELGYTF. CDR3 nucleotide sequence: TGTGCCAGCAGTTACGCGACGGGAGAGCTTGGCTACACCTTC.

The rearrangement joins TRBV11-3 to TRBJ2-2, with 8 bases matching TRBD1. This CDR3 has 16 residues. Germline assignment: CDR1 SGHNT and CDR2 YENEEA. V was pared by 5 bases and J by 0 bases, with 5 bases of the junction left unmatched. The CDR3 reads CASSQSDRANTGELFF. The DNA for the CDR3 is TGTGCCAGCAGCCAATCGGACAGGGCGAACACCGGGGAGCTGTTTTTT.

The chain has TRBV19 and TRBJ2-7; 7 nucleotides align to TRBD1. The CDR3 loop spans 13 amino acids. The V gene end was trimmed by 6 bases and the J gene end by 2 bases; junction bases not matched to a gene: 4. Per the germline V gene, CDR1 is LNHDA and CDR2 is SQIVND (reference sequence). CDR3 loop: CASSTQGAYEQYF. The CDR3 DNA is TGTGCCAGTAGCACGCAGGGGGCCTACGAGCAGTACTTC.

The V and J genes are TRBV4-2 and TRBJ2-1; 16 bases align to TRBD2. CDR3 length: 16 amino acids. Germline values: CDR1 LGHNA, CDR2 YNFKEQ. With V trimmed by 4 bases and J by 7 bases, 4 bases remained unmatched. DNA for the CDR3: TGTGCCAGCAGCCTGGGACTAGCGGGGGGGGGAAATGAGCAGTTCTTC. It specifies CASSLGLAGGGNEQFF.

V gene TRBV5-1 combines with J gene TRBJ2-1; possible D gene TRBD1, 5 bases. With 0 bases removed from V and 8 bases from J, the gap between germline ends came to 18 bases. CDR1 is SGHRS and CDR2 is YFSETQ in the germline V gene. This CDR3 contains 16 residues. In DNA, the CDR3 is TGCGCCAGCAGCTTGGAAGGCAGGACACCGATCGATGAGCAGTTCTTC. Its translation: CASSLEGRTPIDEQFF.

The chain joins TRBV5-4 to TRBJ2-5; 13 positions match TRBD2. V was pared by 0 bases and J by 4 bases, with 6 bases of the junction left unmatched. The CDR3 is made up of 17 amino acids. Germline V gene data show CDR1 as SGHNT and CDR2 as YYREEE (reference sequence). As DNA, the CDR3 is TGTGCCAGCAGCTTGGCAGGACTAGCGGGAGTAGCAGAGACCCAGTACTTC. This encodes CASSLAGLAGVAETQYF. Full variable domain (rest looked up from reference TRBV5-4 and TRBJ2-5): ETGVTQSPTHLIKTRGQQVTLRCSSQSGHNTVSWYQQALGQGPQFIFQYYREEENGRGNFPPRFSGLQFPNYSSELNVNALELDDSALYLCASSLAGLAGVAETQYFGPGTRLLVL.